This T cell receptor beta chain comes out of a study of cytomegalovirus exposure and HLA in healthy donors. Study details: As released early, the data held 65 million to 90 million unique TCRs from HLA-typed donors. Study-level findings and limits: The authors assumed roughly uniform sequencing depth across donors for presence/absence analyses. In terms of immune exposure information, only CMV serostatus was available.

The PCR was carried out with 60 Vbeta primers and 13 Jbeta primers. Measured with immunoSEQ multiplex PCR; TCRdb has only the in-frame clones, and not every one. Here the sample spans under 200,000 clones, about 85% being singletons. Concerning this clone itself: The antigen is unknown.

Between the trimmed V and J ends, which lost 9 bases and 13 bases, there was a span of 21 bases. CDR3 length equals 12 residues. Per germline, CDR1 MNHNS and CDR2 SASEGT. This chain uses TRBV6-1 with TRBJ1-2; a weak D match, TRBD1 (5 bases). This TCR was recovered from a man aged 50 to 59 in good health and CMV-seropositive. Specimen: PBMCs. CDR3 in amino acids: CARVPPRVPGTF. The CDR3 region has the DNA TGTGCCAGGGTACCTCCCAGGGTGCCTGGCACCTTC.